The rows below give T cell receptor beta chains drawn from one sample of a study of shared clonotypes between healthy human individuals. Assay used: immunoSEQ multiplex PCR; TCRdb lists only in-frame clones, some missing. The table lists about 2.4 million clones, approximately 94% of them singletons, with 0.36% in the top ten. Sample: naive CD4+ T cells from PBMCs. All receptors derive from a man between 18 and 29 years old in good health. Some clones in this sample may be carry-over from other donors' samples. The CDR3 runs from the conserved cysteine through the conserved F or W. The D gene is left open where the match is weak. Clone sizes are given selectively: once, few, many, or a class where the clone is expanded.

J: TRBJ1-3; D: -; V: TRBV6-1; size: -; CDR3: CASSPPAGDTIYF; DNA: TGTGCCAGCAGTCCACCTGCAGGGGACACCATATATTTT
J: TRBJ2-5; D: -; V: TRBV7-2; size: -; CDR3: CASSGQGAETQYF; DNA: TGTGCCAGCAGCGGGCAGGGAGCGGAGACCCAGTACTTC
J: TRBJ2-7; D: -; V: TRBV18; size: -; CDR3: CASSGSTSYEQYF; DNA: TGTGCCAGCTCGGGAAGCACCTCCTACGAGCAGTACTTC
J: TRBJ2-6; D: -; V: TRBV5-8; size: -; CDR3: CASSQDAGAGANVLTF; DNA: TGCGCCAGCAGCCAAGACGCCGGGGCTGGGGCCAACGTCCTGACTTTC
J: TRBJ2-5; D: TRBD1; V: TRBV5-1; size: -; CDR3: CASSLGGTATQETQYF; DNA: TGCGCCAGCAGCTTGGGGGGGACAGCCACCCAAGAGACCCAGTACTTC
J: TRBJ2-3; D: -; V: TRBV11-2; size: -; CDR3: CASSPPKSTDTQYF; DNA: TGTGCCAGCAGCCCCCCGAAGTCGACAGATACGCAGTATTTT
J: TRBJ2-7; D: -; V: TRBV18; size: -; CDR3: CASSPPSGGIVAEQYF; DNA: TGTGCCAGCTCACCACCGTCCGGCGGGATAGTCGCCGAGCAGTACTTC
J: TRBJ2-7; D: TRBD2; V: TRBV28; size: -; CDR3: CASRRGDAAYEQYF; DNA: TGTGCCAGCCGACGGGGGGACGCAGCCTACGAGCAGTACTTC
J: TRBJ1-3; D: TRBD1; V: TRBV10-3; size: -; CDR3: CAIRAGTANSGNTIYF; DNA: TGTGCCATCAGAGCCGGGACAGCTAACTCTGGAAACACCATATATTTT
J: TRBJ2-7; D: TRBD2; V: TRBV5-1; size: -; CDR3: CASSGLAGGYEQYF; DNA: TGCGCCAGCAGCGGATTAGCGGGAGGTTACGAGCAGTACTTC
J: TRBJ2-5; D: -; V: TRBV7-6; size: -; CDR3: CASSLGRDTQETQYF; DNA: TGTGCCAGCAGCTTGGGGAGGGACACCCAAGAGACCCAGTACTTC
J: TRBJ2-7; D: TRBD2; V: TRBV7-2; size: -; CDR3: CASSAGLTSSYEQYF; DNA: TGTGCCAGCAGCGCGGGACTAACCTCTTCCTACGAGCAGTACTTC
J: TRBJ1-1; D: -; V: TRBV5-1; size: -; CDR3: CASSPGTGNTEAFF; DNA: TGCGCCAGCAGCCCCGGGACGGGCAACACTGAAGCTTTCTTT
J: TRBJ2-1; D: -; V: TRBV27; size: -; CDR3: CASSPPNEQFF; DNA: TGTGCCAGCAGTCCTCCTAATGAGCAGTTCTTC
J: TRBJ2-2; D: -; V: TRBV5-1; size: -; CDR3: CASSSMAGNTGELFF; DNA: TGCGCCAGCAGCTCGATGGCTGGGAACACCGGGGAGCTGTTTTTT
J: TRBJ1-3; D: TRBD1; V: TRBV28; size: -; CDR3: CASTPRGGGNTIYF; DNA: TGTGCCAGCACGCCCAGGGGGGGTGGAAACACCATATATTTT
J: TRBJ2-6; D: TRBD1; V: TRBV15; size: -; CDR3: CATSHGQGASGANVLTF; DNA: TGTGCCACCAGCCATGGACAGGGGGCAAGTGGGGCCAACGTCCTGACTTTC
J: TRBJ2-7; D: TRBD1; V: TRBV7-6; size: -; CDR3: CASSPLARTGATYEQYF; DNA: TGTGCCAGCAGCCCACTAGCTAGGACAGGGGCAACCTACGAGCAGTACTTC
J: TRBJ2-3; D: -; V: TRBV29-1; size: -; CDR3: CSVSSASTDTQYF; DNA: TGCAGCGTTTCTAGCGCGAGCACAGATACGCAGTATTTT
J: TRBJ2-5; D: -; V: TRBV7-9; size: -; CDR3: CASSFPSLRVNQETQYF; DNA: TGTGCCAGCAGCTTCCCCTCCCTTAGGGTGAACCAAGAGACCCAGTACTTC
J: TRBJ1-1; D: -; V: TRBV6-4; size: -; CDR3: CASSVRGGTEAFF; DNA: TGTGCCAGCAGTGTAAGAGGGGGGACTGAAGCTTTCTTT
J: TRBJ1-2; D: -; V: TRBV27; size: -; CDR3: CASSLYQQDGGGYTF; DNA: TGTGCCAGCAGTTTGTACCAGCAGGACGGTGGAGGCTACACCTTC
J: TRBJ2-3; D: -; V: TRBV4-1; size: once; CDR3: CASSQATGSSLDTQYF; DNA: TGCGCCAGCAGCCAAGCTACCGGGAGTAGCTTAGATACGCAGTATTTT
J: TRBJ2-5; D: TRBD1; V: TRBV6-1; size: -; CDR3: CASSADPTGEETQYF; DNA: TGTGCCAGCAGCGCGGACCCGACAGGGGAGGAGACCCAGTACTTC
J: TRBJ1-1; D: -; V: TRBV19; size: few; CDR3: CASSPGQREAFF; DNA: TGTGCCAGTTCCCCCGGACAGAGAGAAGCTTTCTTT
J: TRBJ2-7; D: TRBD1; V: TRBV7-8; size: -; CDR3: CASSLALKTGGRYEQYF; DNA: TGTGCCAGCAGCTTAGCACTCAAGACAGGGGGACGATACGAGCAGTACTTC
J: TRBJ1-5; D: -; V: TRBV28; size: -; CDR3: CASSLSQSNQPQHF; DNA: TGTGCCAGCAGTTTGAGTCAGTCTAATCAGCCCCAGCATTTT
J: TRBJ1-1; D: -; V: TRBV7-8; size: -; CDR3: CASSSDGYRIAEAFF; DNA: TGTGCCAGCAGCTCAGACGGGTATAGGATTGCTGAAGCTTTCTTT
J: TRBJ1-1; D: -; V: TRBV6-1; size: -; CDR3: CASSERGVEAFF; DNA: TGTGCCAGCAGTGAAAGGGGGGTTGAAGCTTTCTTT
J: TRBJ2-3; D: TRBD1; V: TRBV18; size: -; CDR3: CASSPRTGRDTQYF; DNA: TGTGCCAGCTCCCCGAGGACAGGCAGGGATACGCAGTATTTT
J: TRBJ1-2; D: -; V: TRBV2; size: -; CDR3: CASNTPGLGGYGYTF; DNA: TGTGCCAGCAATACACCAGGGTTAGGGGGATATGGCTACACCTTC
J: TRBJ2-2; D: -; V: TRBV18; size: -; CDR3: CASSPTIPNTGELFF; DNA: TGTGCCAGCTCACCAACGATCCCCAACACCGGGGAGCTGTTTTTT
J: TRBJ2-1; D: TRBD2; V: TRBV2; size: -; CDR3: CASSRGLGVYNEQFF; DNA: TGTGCCAGCAGCAGGGGACTAGGGGTCTACAATGAGCAGTTCTTC
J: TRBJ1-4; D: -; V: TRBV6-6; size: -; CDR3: CVTARATNEKLFF; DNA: TGTGTTACCGCCAGAGCAACTAATGAAAAACTGTTTTTT
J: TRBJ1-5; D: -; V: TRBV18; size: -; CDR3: CASSPSLDQPQHF; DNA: TGTGCCAGCTCACCAAGCCTCGACCAGCCCCAGCATTTT
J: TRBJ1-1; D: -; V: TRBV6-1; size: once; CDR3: CASRLTQNTEAFF; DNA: TGTGCCAGCAGGCTAACCCAGAACACTGAAGCTTTCTTT
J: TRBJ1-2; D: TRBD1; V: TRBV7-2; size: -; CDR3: CASSFPLTDRGIGYTF; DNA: TGTGCCAGCAGCTTCCCGCTGACAGACAGGGGTATTGGCTACACCTTC
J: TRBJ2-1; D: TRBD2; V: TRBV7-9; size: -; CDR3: CASSSSWREGSNEQFF; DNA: TGTGCCAGCAGCTCAAGTTGGCGGGAGGGGTCAAATGAGCAGTTCTTC
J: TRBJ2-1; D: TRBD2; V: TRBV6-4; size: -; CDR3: CASSESAGRTYNEQFF; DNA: TGTGCCAGCAGTGAATCAGCCGGGAGGACGTACAATGAGCAGTTCTTC
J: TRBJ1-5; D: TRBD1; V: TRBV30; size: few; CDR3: CAWSVHGTGAFNQPQHF; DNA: TGTGCCTGGAGTGTACACGGGACAGGGGCCTTCAATCAGCCCCAGCATTTT
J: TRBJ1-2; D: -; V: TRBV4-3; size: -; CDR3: CASSHHSQGANYGYTF; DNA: TGCGCCAGCAGCCATCATTCCCAGGGAGCTAACTATGGCTACACCTTC
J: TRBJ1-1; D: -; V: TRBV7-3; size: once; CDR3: CASSSRGGNTEAFF; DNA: TGTGCCAGCAGCTCCCGAGGGGGGAACACTGAAGCTTTCTTT
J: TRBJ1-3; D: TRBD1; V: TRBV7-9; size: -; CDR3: CASSLLGTVSGNTIYF; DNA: TGTGCCAGCAGCCTACTCGGGACAGTCTCTGGAAACACCATATATTTT
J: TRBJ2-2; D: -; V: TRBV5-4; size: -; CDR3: CASSSGGTTNTGELFF; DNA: TGTGCCAGCAGCTCCGGAGGGACAACGAACACCGGGGAGCTGTTTTTT
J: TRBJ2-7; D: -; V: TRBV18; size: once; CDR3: CASSQSNPRIRAYEQYF; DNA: TGTGCCAGCTCTCAATCCAATCCGCGAATTCGAGCCTACGAGCAGTACTTC
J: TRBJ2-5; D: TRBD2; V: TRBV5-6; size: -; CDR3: CASSSSTSARQTQYF; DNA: TGTGCCAGCAGCTCCTCTACTAGCGCGCGTCAGACCCAGTACTTC
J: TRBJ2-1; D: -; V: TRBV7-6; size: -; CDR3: CASLATPRSDEQFF; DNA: TGTGCCAGCCTAGCGACCCCCCGTTCGGATGAGCAGTTCTTC
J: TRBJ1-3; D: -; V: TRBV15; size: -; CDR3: CATSRDPGRGNTIYF; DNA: TGTGCCACCAGCAGGGATCCAGGGAGAGGAAACACCATATATTTT
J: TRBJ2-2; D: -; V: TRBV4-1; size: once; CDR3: CASSQVTGELFF; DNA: TGCGCCAGCAGCCAAGTCACCGGGGAGCTGTTTTTT
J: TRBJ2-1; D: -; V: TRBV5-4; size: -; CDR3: CASSRQATDNEQFF; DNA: TGTGCCAGCAGCCGACAGGCGACGGACAATGAGCAGTTCTTC
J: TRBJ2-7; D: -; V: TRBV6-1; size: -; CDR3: CASKGSPGSYEQYF; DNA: TGTGCCAGCAAGGGCAGTCCGGGCTCCTACGAGCAGTACTTC
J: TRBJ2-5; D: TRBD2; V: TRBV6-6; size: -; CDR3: CASSARLAGGDETQYF; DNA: TGTGCCAGCAGTGCACGACTAGCGGGAGGGGATGAGACCCAGTACTTC
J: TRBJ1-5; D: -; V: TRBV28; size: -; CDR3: CASSFHQSNQPQHF; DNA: TGTGCCAGCAGTTTTCACCAGAGCAATCAGCCCCAGCATTTT
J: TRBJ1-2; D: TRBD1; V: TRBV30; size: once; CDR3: CAWSDEQGSYYGYTF; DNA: TGTGCCTGGAGTGATGAACAGGGGTCTTATTATGGCTACACCTTC
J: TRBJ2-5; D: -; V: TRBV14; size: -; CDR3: CASSQGGSGQETQYF; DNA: TGTGCCAGCAGCCAAGGGGGCTCGGGGCAAGAGACCCAGTACTTC